The next 11 T cell receptor beta chains were all read from a single sample in a study of OX40 agonist ivuxolimab in advanced cancers. TCRdb's copy holds only in-frame clones and misses some; the assay was immunoSEQ multiplex PCR. The table has tens of thousands of clones, more than 65% seen once. Source: CD4+ or CD8+ T cells sorted from blood, taken in a trial of the OX40 agonist ivuxolimab. These receptors all come from an adult with an advanced solid tumor such as melanoma, head and neck, liver or kidney cancer.

The rearrangement joins TRBV7-2 to TRBJ2-1; D may be TRBD2 (5 bases). The CDR3 loop spans 16 amino acids. Trimming stripped 4 bases from V and 6 bases from J, with 19 bases between. From germline, CDR1 is SGHTA and CDR2 FQGNSA. The CDR3 bases are TGTGCCAGCAGCTCGGCCGTGAGGGTCGAGGGCAATGAGCAGTTCTTC. The encoded protein is CASSSAVRVEGNEQFF.

The chain combines TRBV25-1 with TRBJ2-2; D remains ambiguous. Per the germline V gene, CDR1 is MGHDK and CDR2 is SYGVNS. The CDR3 runs 14 residues. The V and J ends lost 1 base and 3 bases respectively, with 6 bases between them. DNA for the CDR3: TGTGCCAGCAGTGAATGGGGTGACACCGGGGAGCTGTTTTTT. Amino acid sequence: CASSEWGDTGELFF.

The rearrangement joins TRBV2 to TRBJ1-5; D is undetermined. The CDR3 totals 16 residues. Trimming cost V 2 bases and J 4 bases, with 15 bases left between them. Germline CDR1 SNHLY, CDR2 FYNNEI. As DNA, the CDR3 is TGTGCCAGCAGTGAAAGGGCCGAGCTTACTAATCAGCCCCAGCATTTT. It translates to CASSERAELTNQPQHF.

This chain joins TRBV6-5 and TRBJ1-1, with a possible D match to TRBD1 (5 bases). The CDR3 is 14 residues long. Looked up from germline, CDR1 is MNHEY and CDR2 is SVGAGI. V shed 0 bases and J shed 0 bases, with 5 bases lying between them. CDR3 in amino acids: CASSYSTVNTEAFF. CDR3 bases: TGTGCCAGCAGTTACTCGACAGTGAACACTGAAGCTTTCTTT.

The gene calls are TRBV9 and TRBJ2-3, with 13 nucleotides matching TRBD2. This CDR3 has 17 residues. Germline CDR1 reads SGDLS; CDR2 reads YYNGEE. V shed 4 bases, J shed 4 bases, and the junction held 9 bases outside the gene matches. As DNA, the CDR3 is TGTGCCAGCAGCTTCCGCCCGACTAGCGGGGGGTCAGATACGCAGTATTTT. This codes for CASSFRPTSGGSDTQYF.

CDR3 sequence reads: CASTLPAGSAFF. CDR3 DNA: TGTGCCAGTACCCTTCCGGCCGGATCAGCTTTCTTT. The chain uses TRBV19 and TRBJ1-1, with D uncertain. The V end was cut by 7 bases, the J end by 10 bases, with 16 bases between. Germline CDR1 LNHDA, CDR2 SQIVND (reference sequence). There are 12 residues in the CDR3.

The V call is TRBV29-1, the J call TRBJ1-2; 7 positions agree with TRBD1. Germline trimming cut 7 bases from V and 5 bases from J; bases unmatched to any gene: 13. The CDR3 is 14 residues long. Per germline, CDR1 SQVTM and CDR2 ANQGSEA. The CDR3 is CSGGGGGAGYGYTF. CDR3 nucleotides: TGCAGCGGCGGGGGAGGGGGCGCGGGTTATGGCTACACCTTC.

This clone has just one count. V is TRBV18 and J is TRBJ2-1; perhaps TRBD2 as D (5 bases). This CDR3 contains 11 residues. Between the trimmed V and J ends, which lost 3 bases and 10 bases, there was a span of 7 bases. Germline loops: CDR1 KGHSH, CDR2 LQKENI. The CDR3 protein is CASSPRAEQFF. CDR3 DNA sequence: TGTGCCAGCTCACCGAGGGCCGAGCAGTTCTTC.

The rearrangement joins TRBV6-5 to TRBJ2-3; D is possibly TRBD1 or TRBD2 (5 bases each). The CDR3 has 14 residues. V gave up 5 bases and J gave up 0 bases, with 9 bases separating them. Per the germline V gene, CDR1 is MNHEY and CDR2 is SVGAGI. CDR3 in amino acids: CASSMGDSTDTQYF. CDR3 nucleotide sequence: TGTGCCAGCAGTATGGGGGACAGCACAGATACGCAGTATTTT.

The CDR3 region has the DNA TGTGCCAGCAGCTTAGACAGGGGCAACGAGCAGTACTTC. Amino acid sequence: CASSLDRGNEQYF. This chain connects TRBV7-2 to TRBJ2-7, with 7 bases that match TRBD1. J lost 5 bases, V lost 1 base, and 2 bases had no gene match. The CDR3 has 13 residues. Germline V gene data show CDR1 as SGHTA and CDR2 as FQGNSA.

The chain joins TRBV5-1 to TRBJ1-1, with 11 bases lining up with TRBD1. V lost 0 bases to trimming and J lost 5 bases; unmatched junction nucleotides: 3. CDR1 SGHRS and CDR2 YFSETQ come from the germline V gene. The CDR3 sequence is 15 residues long. In DNA form, the CDR3 reads TGCGCCAGCAGCTTGGGAGGACAGGGGGCTACTGAAGCTTTCTTT. As protein: CASSLGGQGATEAFF.